This TCR beta chain was found in a study of T cell responses to AZD1222 COVID-19 vaccine. General study points: After the peak T cell response, and only then, were repertoires sampled. Clonal diversity was possibly underestimated, and the donors were mostly white British, with more females. Once two AZD1222 doses were given, Spike-specific TCR breadth and depth went up.

Details on this clone: The antigen remains undetermined.

The protocol was immunoSEQ multiplex PCR, while the TCRdb copy is restricted to in-frame clones and leaves out a portion. The table shows 150,000 to 200,000 clones, with 80% to 90% occurring only once. Sequenced here: peripheral blood, sampled on day 0 of AZD1222 vaccination. The sequence was collected from an adult in good health.

The CDR3 region has the DNA TGTGCCAGTTTCTTGGGCACTGAAGCTTTCTTT. Protein: CASFLGTEAFF. The rearrangement joins TRBV19 to TRBJ1-1, with D unclear. The V and J ends lost 8 bases and 4 bases respectively, with 8 bases between them. Germline V gene lookup returns CDR1 LNHDA and CDR2 SQIVND (reference sequence). CDR3 size: 11 residues. Looking up the rest from reference TRBV19 and TRBJ1-1 gives the full variable domain: DGGITQSPKYLFRKEGQNVTLSCEQNLNHDAMYWYRQDPGQGLRLIYYSQIVNDFQKGDIAEGYSVSREKKESFPLTVTSAQKNPTAFYLCASFLGTEAFFGQGTRLTVV.